The 25 T cell receptor beta chains below all came from one sample that was sequenced in a study of control samples from healthy donors and cancer patients. Clones were sequenced by immunoSEQ multiplex PCR, and TCRdb holds only the in-frame ones, with some missing. The table includes 150,000 or so clones, 80% to 95% detected once. Input material: blood. These receptors all stem from a man aged 18-30 years in good health.

This chain joins TRBV5-5 and TRBJ1-4; TRBD1 aligns across 11 bases. The CDR3 contains 14 residues. J lost 7 bases, V lost 5 bases, and 4 bases had no gene match. Germline CDR1 and CDR2: SGHKS and YYEKEE (reference sequence). DNA for the CDR3: TGTGCCAGCAGGCCGGGACAGGGGGTTGAAAAACTGTTTTTT. This encodes CASRPGQGVEKLFF. Combining the CDR3 with reference TRBV5-5 and TRBJ1-4 gives the whole variable domain DAGVTQSPTHLIKTRGQQVTLRCSPISGHKSVSWYQQVLGQGPQFIFQYYEKEERGRGNFPDRFSARQFPNYSSELNVNALLLGDSALYLCASRPGQGVEKLFFGSGTQLSVL.

The V call is TRBV7-2, the J call TRBJ2-7, with D hard to call. The germline V and J ends were trimmed by 2 bases and 6 bases, with 11 bases remaining between them. Per germline, CDR1 SGHTA and CDR2 FQGNSA. This CDR3 has 13 amino acids. The CDR3: CASSLPIYSEQYF. CDR3 DNA sequence: TGTGCCAGCAGCTTACCTATTTACAGCGAGCAGTACTTC.

The J gene is TRBJ1-1, the V gene TRBV12-3 or TRBV12-4; no clear D gene. This CDR3 comprises 13 residues. V was cut by 2 bases and J by 3 bases, with 7 bases left in between. Here the CDR3 reads CASSLLRDTEAFF. The CDR3 DNA is TGTGCCAGCAGTTTACTCCGGGACACTGAAGCTTTCTTT.

The chain carries TRBV4-1 and TRBJ2-4; tentative D call: TRBD1 (6 bases). The CDR3 consists of 14 residues. Germline loops: CDR1 MGHRA, CDR2 YSYEKL. V was clipped by 1 base and J by 8 bases, with 12 bases between them. This CDR3 is CASSQVVRGDIQYF. The CDR3 DNA reads TGCGCCAGCAGCCAAGTAGTCAGGGGAGACATTCAGTACTTC.

The V gene is TRBV9, the J gene TRBJ1-1; tentatively, D is TRBD1 (5 bases). The CDR3 has 15 amino acids. The germline CDR1 and CDR2 sequences are SGDLS and YYNGEE. Between the trimmed V and J ends, which lost 4 bases and 0 bases, there was a span of 13 bases. Written as DNA, the CDR3 is TGTGCCAGCAGCTACCGGGACGCTCTGAACACTGAAGCTTTCTTT. This encodes CASSYRDALNTEAFF. Filled out from reference TRBV9 and TRBJ1-1, the complete variable domain reads DSGVTQTPKHLITATGQRVTLRCSPRSGDLSVYWYQQSLDQGLQFLIQYYNGEERAKGNILERFSAQQFPDLHSELNLSSLELGDSALYFCASSYRDALNTEAFFGQGTRLTVV.

In this sample, this clone turned up a few times. The chain recombines TRBV4-1 with TRBJ2-1, with 13 nucleotides matching TRBD2. The ends lost 1 base at V and 4 bases at J; junction bases unmatched: 7. There are 18 residues in the CDR3. Germline V gives CDR1 MGHRA, CDR2 YSYEKL. CDR3 sequence (DNA): TGCGCCAGCAGCCAAGTCGATATGGGACTAGCGGGGTACAATGAGCAGTTCTTC. Its protein product is CASSQVDMGLAGYNEQFF.

The V and J genes are TRBV15 and TRBJ2-7; TRBD2 might be the D (5 bases). V was cut by 3 bases and J by 3 bases, with 12 bases left in between. Germline V CDR1 and CDR2: LNHNV, YYDKDF (reference sequence). The CDR3 loop spans 14 amino acids. In nucleotides, the CDR3 is TGTGCCACCAGCAGCCCGACTAATAGCTACGAGCAGTACTTC. As protein: CATSSPTNSYEQYF. Combining the CDR3 with reference TRBV15 and TRBJ2-7 gives the whole variable domain DAMVIQNPRYQVTQFGKPVTLSCSQTLNHNVMYWYQQKSSQAPKLLFHYYDKDFNNEADTPDNFQSRRPNTSFCFLDIRSPGLGDTAMYLCATSSPTNSYEQYFGPGTRLTVT.

This chain links TRBV28 with TRBJ2-1; the D call may be TRBD1 or TRBD2 (7 bases each). The CDR3 runs 17 residues. Germline values: CDR1 MDHEN, CDR2 SYDVKM. Trimming left V 1 base short and J 4 bases short, with 17 bases between. CDR3 loop: CASSLLVGRGGYNEQFF. Here the CDR3 DNA reads TGTGCCAGCAGTTTATTGGTGGGCAGGGGGGGGTACAATGAGCAGTTCTTC. Filled out from reference TRBV28 and TRBJ2-1, the complete variable domain reads DVKVTQSSRYLVKRTGEKVFLECVQDMDHENMFWYRQDPGLGLRLIYFSYDVKMKEKGDIPEGYSVSREKKERFSLILESASTNQTSMYLCASSLLVGRGGYNEQFFGPGTRLTVL.

The rearrangement links TRBV3-1 (or the pseudogene TRBV3-2) to TRBJ2-7, with 10 bases that match TRBD1. Germline V gene lookup returns CDR1 LGHDT and CDR2 YNNKEL (reference sequence). With V trimmed by 1 base and J by 6 bases, 3 bases remained unmatched. The CDR3 consists of 14 residues. The CDR3 loop is CASSQGDRGGEQYF. The CDR3 bases are TGTGCCAGCAGCCAAGGGGACAGGGGAGGCGAGCAGTACTTC.

The chain carries TRBV9 and TRBJ2-1, with TRBD2 matching 8 bases. The length of the CDR3 is 16 residues. CDR1 is SGDLS, CDR2 YYNGEE, per germline. J lost 4 bases, V lost 0 bases, and 6 bases had no gene match. The CDR3 DNA reads TGTGCCAGCAGCGTAGAAAGCGGGAGTAGGTACAATGAGCAGTTCTTC. Protein sequence: CASSVESGSRYNEQFF.

The chain employs TRBV11-2 and TRBJ2-7; possible D gene TRBD1, 6 bases. Germline V gene lookup returns CDR1 SGHAT and CDR2 FQNNGV. The CDR3 runs to 15 residues. V gave up 3 bases and J gave up 4 bases, with 16 bases separating them. As DNA, the CDR3 is TGTGCCAGCAGCTTTGGTGGCAGGGGAACATACGAGCAGTACTTC. As protein: CASSFGGRGTYEQYF. The variable domain in full, with the rest retrieved from reference TRBV11-2 and TRBJ2-7, is EAGVAQSPRYKIIEKRQSVAFWCNPISGHATLYWYQQILGQGPKLLIQFQNNGVVDDSQLPKDRFSAERLKGVDSTLKIQPAKLEDSAVYLCASSFGGRGTYEQYFGPGTRLTVT.

The chain uses TRBV11-2 and TRBJ1-2, with no clear D. This CDR3 comprises 13 residues. Trimming stripped 5 bases from V and 8 bases from J, with 15 bases between. Germline V gene sequence: CDR1 SGHAT, CDR2 FQNNGV. CDR3 nucleotides: TGTGCCAGCAGCATCCAAAGGACGGAGGGCTACACCTTC. Its translation is CASSIQRTEGYTF.

The table lists this clone with a count of one. The chain couples TRBV27 to TRBJ1-6, with TRBD1 as a possible D gene (6 bases). This CDR3 region has 15 residues. V was shortened by 5 bases and J by 7 bases, with 15 bases between the two germline ends. The germline V gene encodes CDR1 MNHEY and CDR2 SMNVEV (reference sequence). CDR3 in amino acids: CASSPRDIWNSPLHF. The CDR3 DNA reads as TGTGCCAGCAGTCCCCGGGACATTTGGAATTCACCCCTCCACTTT.

The chain links TRBV6-6 to TRBJ2-7, with D perhaps TRBD1 (6 bases). Germline values: CDR1 MNHNY, CDR2 SVGAGI (reference sequence). The V end lost 2 bases, the J end lost 4 bases, and 9 bases lay between the germline ends. There are 13 residues in the CDR3. This CDR3 is CASSYAGQYEQYF. Written as DNA, the CDR3 is TGTGCCAGCAGTTACGCAGGACAGTACGAGCAGTACTTC.

The chain links TRBV20-1 to TRBJ2-7; D is unclear. Deletions cut 3 bases from V and 0 bases from J, with 12 bases between. CDR1 and CDR2 (germline): DFQATT, SNEGSKA (reference sequence). The CDR3 is 14 amino acids. The CDR3 spells CSASWTVSSYEQYF. CDR3 DNA sequence: TGCAGTGCTAGTTGGACGGTGAGCTCCTACGAGCAGTACTTC.

This chain joins TRBV10-1 and TRBJ1-5; TRBD1 matches 9 bases. The V gene end was trimmed by 0 bases and the J gene end by 0 bases; junction bases not matched to a gene: 18. Germline V lookup: CDR1 WNHNN, CDR2 SYGVQD (reference sequence). The length of the CDR3 is 22 residues. In DNA form, the CDR3 reads TGCGCCAGCAGTGAGTCACAACAGGGGGCCGGTACTTACCGGGATAGCAATCAGCCCCAGCATTTT. Encoded protein: CASSESQQGAGTYRDSNQPQHF.

The chain employs TRBV18 and TRBJ1-6; D gene uncertain. This CDR3 region has 13 residues. Germline loops: CDR1 KGHSH, CDR2 LQKENI. Trimming removed 3 bases from V and 11 bases from J, with 11 bases in between. CDR3 residues: CASSPKITTPLHF. CDR3 DNA sequence: TGTGCCAGCTCACCGAAAATAACAACACCCCTCCACTTT.

This rearrangement joins TRBV6-2 or TRBV6-3 to TRBJ2-1; 9 bases agree with TRBD1. The CDR3 is made up of 15 amino acids. With V trimmed by 6 bases and J by 6 bases, 9 bases remained unmatched. Germline V gene data show CDR1 as MNHEY and CDR2 as SVGEGT. DNA of the CDR3: TGTGCCAGCAGCAAACTAGAGACAGGGGGCAATGAGCAGTTCTTC. Amino acids: CASSKLETGGNEQFF.

The chain couples TRBV9 to TRBJ2-5, with D tentatively TRBD2 (6 bases). The CDR3 is 13 residues long. V shed 6 bases and J shed 4 bases, with 13 bases lying between them. Per the germline V gene, CDR1 is SGDLS and CDR2 is YYNGEE. CDR3 DNA: TGTGCCAGCACCCGCGGGAAGGGAGAGACCCAGTACTTC. It translates to CASTRGKGETQYF. Together with reference TRBV9 and TRBJ2-5, the CDR3 gives the full variable domain: DSGVTQTPKHLITATGQRVTLRCSPRSGDLSVYWYQQSLDQGLQFLIQYYNGEERAKGNILERFSAQQFPDLHSELNLSSLELGDSALYFCASTRGKGETQYFGPGTRLLVL.

This clone was found once. The rearrangement uses TRBV6-5 and TRBJ2-3; perhaps TRBD1 as D (6 bases). V was clipped by 6 bases and J by 4 bases, with 17 bases between them. CDR3 size: 15 residues. CDR1 and CDR2 (germline): MNHEY, SVGAGI. The CDR3 coding sequence is TGTGCCAGCAGGGATGGGGGCCAAATGCCAGATACGCAGTATTTT. Translated, it gives CASRDGGQMPDTQYF.

The gene calls are TRBV7-3 and TRBJ2-5; 10 bases are a match to TRBD1. Germline V gives CDR1 SGHTA, CDR2 FQGTGA. V trimming: 3 bases; J trimming: 4 bases; junction bases outside the gene matches: 5. CDR3 length: 15 amino acids. This CDR3 is CASSFYGQGGETQYF. DNA for the CDR3: TGTGCCAGCAGCTTTTACGGACAGGGGGGAGAGACCCAGTACTTC.

This clone has only one observation. The V call is TRBV7-9, the J call TRBJ2-2, with a possible D match to TRBD1 (5 bases). Trimming took off 1 base at V and 8 bases at J, with 14 bases between the two ends. The CDR3 covers 15 residues. Germline assignment: CDR1 SEHNR and CDR2 FQNEAQ (reference sequence). CDR3 nucleotide sequence: TGTGCCAGCAGCTTAGACCCCCCAGGGCGAGGGGAGCTGTTTTTT. Encoded protein: CASSLDPPGRGELFF.

This chain links TRBV7-9 with TRBJ1-1; unclear D gene. The CDR3 contains 14 residues. V was shortened by 6 bases and J by 1 base, with 12 bases between the two germline ends. CDR1 and CDR2 from the germline V gene are SEHNR and FQNEAQ (reference sequence). The CDR3 is CASSLRHANTEAFF. The CDR3 DNA follows: TGTGCCAGCAGTCTCCGACACGCGAACACTGAAGCTTTCTTT.

DNA for the CDR3: TGTGCCAGCAGCTTACCGCGGGCTAGCGGGAACACCGGGGAGCTGTTTTTT. Translation: CASSLPRASGNTGELFF. V and J are TRBV7-8 and TRBJ2-2, with 7 bases lining up with TRBD2. The V and J ends lost 2 bases and 1 base, in that order; junction bases with no gene match: 7. CDR1 and CDR2 from the germline V gene are SGHVS and FQNEAQ. There are 17 residues in the CDR3. The entire variable domain, with the rest obtained from reference TRBV7-8 and TRBJ2-2, is as follows: GAGVSQSPRYKVAKRGQDVALRCDPISGHVSLFWYQQALGQGPEFLTYFQNEAQLDKSGLPSDRFFAERPEGSVSTLKIQRTQQEDSAVYLCASSLPRASGNTGELFFGEGSRLTVL.

CDR3: CASSLGGSKGYEQYF. CDR3 DNA: TGTGCCAGCAGTTTAGGCGGGAGCAAAGGTTACGAGCAGTACTTC. The chain combines TRBV28 with TRBJ2-7; 7 positions agree with TRBD2. The CDR3 is 15 residues long. Trimming at V came to 2 bases and at J to 4 bases, leaving 8 bases not matched to a gene. The germline gives CDR1 MDHEN, CDR2 SYDVKM. Full variable domain (outside the CDR3, taken from reference TRBV28 and TRBJ2-7): DVKVTQSSRYLVKRTGEKVFLECVQDMDHENMFWYRQDPGLGLRLIYFSYDVKMKEKGDIPEGYSVSREKKERFSLILESASTNQTSMYLCASSLGGSKGYEQYFGPGTRLTVT.